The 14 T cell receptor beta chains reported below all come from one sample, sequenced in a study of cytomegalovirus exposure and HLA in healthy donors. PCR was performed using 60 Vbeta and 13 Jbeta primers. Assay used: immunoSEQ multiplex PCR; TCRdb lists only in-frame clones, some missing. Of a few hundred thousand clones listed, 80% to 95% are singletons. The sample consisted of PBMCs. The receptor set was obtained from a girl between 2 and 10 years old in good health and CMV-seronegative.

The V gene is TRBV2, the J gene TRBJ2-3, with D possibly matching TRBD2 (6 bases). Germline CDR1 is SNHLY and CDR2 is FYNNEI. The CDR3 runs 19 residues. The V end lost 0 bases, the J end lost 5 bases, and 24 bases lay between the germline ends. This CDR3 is CASSEALVIAALLEDTQYF. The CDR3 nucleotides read TGTGCCAGCAGTGAAGCGCTCGTGATAGCGGCCCTACTGGAAGATACGCAGTATTTT.

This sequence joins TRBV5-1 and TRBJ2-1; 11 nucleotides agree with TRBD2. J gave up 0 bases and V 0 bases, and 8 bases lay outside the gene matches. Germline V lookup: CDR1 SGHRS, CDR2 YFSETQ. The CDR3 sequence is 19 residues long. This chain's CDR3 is CASSLGLAGTKSSYNEQFF. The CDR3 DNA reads TGCGCCAGCAGCTTGGGACTAGCGGGAACGAAGTCCTCCTACAATGAGCAGTTCTTC. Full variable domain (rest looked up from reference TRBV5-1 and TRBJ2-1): KAGVTQTPRYLIKTRGQQVTLSCSPISGHRSVSWYQQTPGQGLQFLFEYFSETQRNKGNFPGRFSGRQFSNSRSEMNVSTLELGDSALYLCASSLGLAGTKSSYNEQFFGPGTRLTVL.

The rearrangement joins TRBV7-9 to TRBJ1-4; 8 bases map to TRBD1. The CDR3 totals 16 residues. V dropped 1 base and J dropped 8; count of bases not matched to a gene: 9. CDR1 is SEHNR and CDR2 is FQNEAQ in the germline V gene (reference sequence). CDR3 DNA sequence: TGTGCCAGCAGCTTAGGGGGTCAGGGGGCTGGCGAAAAACTGTTTTTT. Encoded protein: CASSLGGQGAGEKLFF.

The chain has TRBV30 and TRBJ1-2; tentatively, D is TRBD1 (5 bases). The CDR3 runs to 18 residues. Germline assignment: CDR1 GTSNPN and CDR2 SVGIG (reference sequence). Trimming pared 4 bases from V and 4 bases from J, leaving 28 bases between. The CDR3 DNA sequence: TGTGCCTGGACCCACGGAACGGGCAGGGCGGGAGGGGTCTATGGCTACACCTTC. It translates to CAWTHGTGRAGGVYGYTF.

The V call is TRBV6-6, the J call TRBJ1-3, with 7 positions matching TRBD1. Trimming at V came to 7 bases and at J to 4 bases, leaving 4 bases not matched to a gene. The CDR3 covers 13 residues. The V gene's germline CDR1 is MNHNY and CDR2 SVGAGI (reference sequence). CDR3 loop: CASTKQGGNTIYF. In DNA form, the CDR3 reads TGTGCCAGCACAAAACAGGGGGGAAACACCATATATTTT.

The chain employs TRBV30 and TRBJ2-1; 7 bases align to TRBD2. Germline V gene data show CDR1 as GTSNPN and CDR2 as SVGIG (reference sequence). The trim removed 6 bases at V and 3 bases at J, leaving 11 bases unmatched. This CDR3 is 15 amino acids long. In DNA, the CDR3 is TGTGCCTGCTTTGGGGAGGGCGCGCACTACAATGAGCAGTTCTTC. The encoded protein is CACFGEGAHYNEQFF.

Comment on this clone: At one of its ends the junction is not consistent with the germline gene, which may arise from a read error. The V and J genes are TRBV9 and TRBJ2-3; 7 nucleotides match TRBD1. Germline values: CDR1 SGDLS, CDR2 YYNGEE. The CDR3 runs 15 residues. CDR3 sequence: CASSVRDRDTDAQYF. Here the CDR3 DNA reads TGTGCCAGCAGCGTCCGGGACAGAGACACAGATGCGCAGTATTTT.

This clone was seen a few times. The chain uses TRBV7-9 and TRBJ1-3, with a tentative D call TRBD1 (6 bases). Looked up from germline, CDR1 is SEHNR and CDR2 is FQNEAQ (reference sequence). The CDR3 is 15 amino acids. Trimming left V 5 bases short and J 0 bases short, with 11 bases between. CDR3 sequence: CASSHRVNSGNTIYF. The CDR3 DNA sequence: TGTGCCAGCAGCCACAGGGTTAACTCTGGAAACACCATATATTTT.

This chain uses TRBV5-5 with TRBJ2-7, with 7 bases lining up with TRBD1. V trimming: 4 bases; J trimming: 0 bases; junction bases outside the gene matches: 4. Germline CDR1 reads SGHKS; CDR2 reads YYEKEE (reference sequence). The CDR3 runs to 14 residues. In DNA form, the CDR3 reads TGTGCCAGCAGCCTCGGGACAGCCTCCTACGAGCAGTACTTC. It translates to CASSLGTASYEQYF.

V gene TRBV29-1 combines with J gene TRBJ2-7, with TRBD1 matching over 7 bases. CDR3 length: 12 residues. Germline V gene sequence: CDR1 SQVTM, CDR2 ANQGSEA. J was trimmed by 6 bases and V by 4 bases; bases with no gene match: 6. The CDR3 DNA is TGCAGCGTTGTGGGGACAGAGGGCGAGCAGTACTTC. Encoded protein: CSVVGTEGEQYF.

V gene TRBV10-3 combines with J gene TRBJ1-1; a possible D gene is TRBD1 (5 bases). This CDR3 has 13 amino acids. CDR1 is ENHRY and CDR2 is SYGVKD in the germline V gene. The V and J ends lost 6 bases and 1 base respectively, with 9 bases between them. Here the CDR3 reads CAISREENTEAFF. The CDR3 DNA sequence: TGTGCCATCAGCAGGGAAGAGAACACTGAAGCTTTCTTT.

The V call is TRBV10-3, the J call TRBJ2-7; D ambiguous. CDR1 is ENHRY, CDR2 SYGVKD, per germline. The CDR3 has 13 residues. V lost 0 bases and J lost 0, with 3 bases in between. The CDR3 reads CAISESYSYEQYF. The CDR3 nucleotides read TGTGCCATCAGTGAGTCCTACTCCTACGAGCAGTACTTC.

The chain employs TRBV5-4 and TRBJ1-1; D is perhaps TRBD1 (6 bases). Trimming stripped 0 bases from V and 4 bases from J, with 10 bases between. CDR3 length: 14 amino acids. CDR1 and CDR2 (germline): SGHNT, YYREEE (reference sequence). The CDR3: CASSLATGLTEAFF. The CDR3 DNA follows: TGTGCCAGCAGCTTGGCTACAGGGCTCACTGAAGCTTTCTTT.

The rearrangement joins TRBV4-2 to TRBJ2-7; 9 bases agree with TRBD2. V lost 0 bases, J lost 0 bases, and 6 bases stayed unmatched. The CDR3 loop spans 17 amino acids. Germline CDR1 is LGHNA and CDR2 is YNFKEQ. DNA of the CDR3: TGTGCCAGCAGCCAAGAATCGGGAGCGGGGGGCTCCTACGAGCAGTACTTC. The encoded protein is CASSQESGAGGSYEQYF.